The TCR beta chain under discussion was sequenced for a study of blood T cell repertoires in COVID-19. Study-wide context: Sources were T cells, B-cell-depleted T cells, or PBMCs; the material itself was cDNA or gDNA.

Enrolment of Seattle patients took place during active infection, and they were followed longitudinally. The method was immunoSEQ multiplex PCR; TCRdb's version includes in-frame clones alone and lacks a portion of them. The table lists about 530,000 clones, 85% to 90% of them singletons. The sequence came from a woman aged 50 to 60 with COVID-19, enrolled during active disease. Source material: peripheral blood.

CDR3 protein: CASSYLGLDTEAFF. The CDR3 DNA sequence: TGTGCCAGCAGTTACCTAGGACTTGACACTGAAGCTTTCTTT. The chain employs TRBV6-5 and TRBJ1-1; D remains ambiguous. The germline gives CDR1 MNHEY, CDR2 SVGAGI. The length of the CDR3 is 14 residues. The V end was cut by 2 bases, the J end by 3 bases, with 10 bases between.